The clone carrying this TCR beta chain was observed a few times. Its cognate antigen is unknown. The assay was immunoSEQ multiplex PCR, and TCRdb's table has in-frame clones only and misses some. The sample records over 85,000 clones, roughly nine tenths being singletons. This entry comes from a study of T cell responses to AZD1222 COVID-19 vaccine. For the study at large: Pooling of second doses given at about 4 or about 12 weeks was done. Study-wide points: As reported, nearly half of all spike-specific TCRs target variant regions that are unmutated.

This clonotype originated in an adult in good health. Specimen: peripheral blood, collected on day 0 of AZD1222 vaccination.

The DNA for the CDR3 is TGTGCCAGCAGCCTATCCGGACAGTATAATGAAAAACTGTTTTTT. Translating it yields CASSLSGQYNEKLFF. The rearrangement uses TRBV6-5 and TRBJ1-4; perhaps TRBD1 as D (6 bases). CDR3 length: 15 amino acids. V was pared by 6 bases and J by 4 bases, with 15 bases between. Germline lookup yields CDR1 MNHEY and CDR2 SVGAGI.